This passage covers 18 T cell receptor beta chains from one sample sequenced in a study of CD8 T cells in Susac syndrome. Random hexamers were used to reverse transcribe an amount of roughly 0.5 to 1 ug RNA. In TCRdb, the immunoSEQ multiplex PCR reads were re-called with MiXCR into one record per CDR3 protein. The table includes 250,000 to 300,000 distinct CDR3 sequences, approximately 85% detected once. The sequencing sample was made of CD8+ T cells from PBMCs. Receptors were obtained from a human donor with multiple sclerosis.

This chain's CDR3 is CSVQIPGREEPQHF. The CDR3 nucleotides read TGCAGCGTCCAAATCCCAGGGAGAGAGGAGCCCCAGCATTTT. This chain joins TRBV29-1 and TRBJ1-5; D might be TRBD1 (5 bases). The V and J ends lost 6 bases and 8 bases respectively, with 20 bases between them. The CDR3 runs 14 residues. Germline assignment: CDR1 SQVTM and CDR2 ANQGSEA.

The chain is built from TRBV27 and TRBJ2-1; D is uncertain. The CDR3 extends over 11 amino acids. The germline CDR1 and CDR2 sequences are MNHEY and SMNVEV (reference sequence). The V gene lost 2 bases and the J gene lost 12 bases, with 8 bases spanning the gap. The CDR3 spells CASSLGVRQFF. In DNA, the CDR3 is TGTGCCAGCAGTTTAGGCGTGAGGCAGTTCTTC.

CDR3 loop: CASSVWPPSGANVLTF. The CDR3 region has the DNA TGTGCCAGCAGCGTGTGGCCCCCCTCTGGGGCCAACGTCCTGACTTTC. The rearrangement links TRBV9 to TRBJ2-6, with D unclear. Deletions cut 2 bases from V and 0 bases from J, with 9 bases between. The CDR3 length is 16 residues. CDR1 is SGDLS, CDR2 YYNGEE, per germline.

V is TRBV30 and J is TRBJ1-5; TRBD1 is a possible D gene (5 bases). Trimming pared 5 bases from V and 4 bases from J, leaving 12 bases between. There are 13 residues in the CDR3. Germline V gene lookup returns CDR1 GTSNPN and CDR2 SVGIG (reference sequence). The CDR3 region has the DNA TGTGCCTGGGGGACGGAACGGAATCAGCCCCAGCATTTT. Amino acids: CAWGTERNQPQHF.

The rearrangement links TRBV6-5 to TRBJ2-1; 14 bases match TRBD2. The CDR3 runs to 20 residues. Germline V gene sequence: CDR1 MNHEY, CDR2 SVGAGI. V lost 0 bases, J lost 3 bases, and 10 bases stayed unmatched. The CDR3 DNA follows: TGTGCCAGCAGTTACTCGATAGGGACTAGCGGGAGTCGCCTCTACAATGAGCAGTTCTTC. This sequence encodes CASSYSIGTSGSRLYNEQFF.

J is TRBJ2-1 and V is TRBV7-9; 13 nucleotides align to TRBD2. V shed 3 bases and J 10 bases; nucleotides not matched to a gene: 6. Germline values: CDR1 SEHNR, CDR2 FQNEAQ (reference sequence). The CDR3 length is 15 residues. CDR3 amino acids: CASSFGLAGAQEQFF. As DNA, the CDR3 is TGTGCCAGCAGCTTCGGACTAGCGGGAGCCCAAGAGCAGTTCTTC.

The chain joins TRBV13 to TRBJ2-6; TRBD1 aligns across 7 bases. Germline CDR1 is PRHDT and CDR2 is FYEKMQ (reference sequence). Trimming took 6 bases from V and 3 from J; bases not matched to a gene: 5. This CDR3 has 15 amino acids. The CDR3 region has the DNA TGTGCCAGCAGTTCTGACAGGGTTGGGGCCAACGTCCTGACTTTC. Translating it yields CASSSDRVGANVLTF. The complete variable domain, with remaining parts taken from reference TRBV13 and TRBJ2-6, reads AAGVIQSPRHLIKEKRETATLKCYPIPRHDTVYWYQQGPGQDPQFLISFYEKMQSDKGSIPDRFSAQQFSDYHSELNMSSLELGDSALYFCASSSDRVGANVLTFGAGSRLTVL.

The rearrangement uses TRBV28 and TRBJ2-7; TRBD2 is a possible D gene (6 bases). CDR3 length: 15 residues. Germline assignment: CDR1 MDHEN and CDR2 SYDVKM. The V end was cut by 5 bases, the J end by 4 bases, with 18 bases between. The CDR3, as DNA: TGTGCCAGCAGTCTGGAGGGGACTCCGTCGTACGAGCAGTACTTC. Its protein product is CASSLEGTPSYEQYF.

This rearrangement joins TRBV4-3 to TRBJ2-2, with TRBD2 as a possible D gene (6 bases). CDR3 length: 15 amino acids. V gave up 1 base and J gave up 6 bases, with 12 bases separating them. The germline CDR1 and CDR2 sequences are LGHNA and YSLEER. CDR3 sequence reads: CASSQGLGISGELFF. CDR3 sequence (DNA): TGCGCCAGCAGCCAAGGACTAGGGATATCCGGGGAGCTGTTTTTT.

CDR3 amino acids: CASSLASGSLEQYF. The CDR3 nucleotides are TGTGCCAGCAGCTTAGCTAGCGGGAGTCTCGAGCAGTACTTC. The chain combines TRBV7-6 with TRBJ2-7; 9 nucleotides line up with TRBD2. Germline CDR1 and CDR2: SGHVS and FNYEAQ. The CDR3 runs 14 residues. Trimming removed 0 bases from V and 6 bases from J; junction bases left unmatched: 3.

The gene calls are TRBV19 and TRBJ1-2; 7 bases map to TRBD1. This CDR3 has 13 amino acids. The germline V gene has CDR1 LNHDA and CDR2 SQIVND (reference sequence). With V trimmed by 10 bases and J by 2 bases, 7 bases remained unmatched. Written as DNA, the CDR3 is TGTGCCACTGAAGACAGGGCGAACTATGGCTACACCTTC. Translated: CATEDRANYGYTF. Filled out from reference TRBV19 and TRBJ1-2, the complete variable domain reads DGGITQSPKYLFRKEGQNVTLSCEQNLNHDAMYWYRQDPGQGLRLIYYSQIVNDFQKGDIAEGYSVSREKKESFPLTVTSAQKNPTAFYLCATEDRANYGYTFGSGTRLTVV.

The rearrangement links TRBV2 to TRBJ2-3; 8 bases fit TRBD2. Germline values: CDR1 SNHLY, CDR2 FYNNEI. V lost 0 bases to trimming and J lost 6 bases; unmatched junction nucleotides: 8. The CDR3 sequence is 16 residues long. CDR3 DNA: TGTGCCAGCAGTGAAGCAAGCGGGAGCCTCGAGGATACGCAGTATTTT. Amino acids: CASSEASGSLEDTQYF.

Here the CDR3 reads CASTPLGSGQKETQYF. In DNA, the CDR3 is TGTGCCAGCACCCCCTTAGGGTCCGGGCAGAAAGAGACCCAGTACTTC. V and J are TRBV13 and TRBJ2-5; no clear D gene. V was shortened by 7 bases and J by 3 bases, with 21 bases between the two germline ends. In germline, CDR1 is PRHDT, CDR2 FYEKMQ (reference sequence). This CDR3 has 16 residues.

The chain employs TRBV28 and TRBJ1-2, with no clear D. Germline V gene data show CDR1 as MDHEN and CDR2 as SYDVKM. This CDR3 comprises 16 residues. Trimming shortened V by 4 bases and J by 2 bases, and 17 bases separated the two germline ends. CDR3 coding DNA: TGTGCCAGCAGTTCCCCTACAGATTTAGGCAACTATGGCTACACCTTC. It codes for CASSSPTDLGNYGYTF.

This chain uses TRBV4-3 with TRBJ1-5; TRBD1 is a possible D gene (6 bases). The V gene's germline CDR1 is LGHNA and CDR2 YSLEER. CDR3 length: 14 residues. Trimming left V 5 bases short and J 0 bases short, with 8 bases between. The CDR3 sequence: CASSWGASNQPQHF. In DNA, the CDR3 is TGCGCCAGCAGCTGGGGGGCTAGCAATCAGCCCCAGCATTTT.

The CDR3 bases are TGTGCCAGCAGCGCCGCCGGGACAGACGTTGAAGCTTTCTTT. It codes for CASSAAGTDVEAFF. The V and J genes are TRBV13 and TRBJ1-1; 7 bases are shared with TRBD1. Germline loops: CDR1 PRHDT, CDR2 FYEKMQ (reference sequence). Unmatched junction bases numbered 10, after V lost 5 bases and J lost 7 bases. This CDR3 has 14 amino acids.

The chain is built from TRBV12-3 or TRBV12-4 and TRBJ2-2, with 12 bases aligning to TRBD2. The length of the CDR3 is 17 residues. The junction had 7 bases not matched to a gene; V was cut back by 5 bases and J by 3 bases. The CDR3: CASSIQPSGRDTGELFF. CDR3 in DNA: TGTGCCAGCAGTATACAGCCTAGCGGGAGGGACACCGGGGAGCTGTTTTTT.

The V gene is TRBV20-1, the J gene TRBJ2-1, with 9 bases lining up with TRBD2. Germline-derived CDR1 and CDR2 are DFQATT and SNEGSKA (reference sequence). The CDR3 length is 15 residues. Germline trimming cut 6 bases from V and 2 bases from J; bases unmatched to any gene: 8. The CDR3 region is CSANRLAEAYNEQFF. CDR3 DNA: TGCAGTGCAAACCGACTAGCGGAAGCCTACAATGAGCAGTTCTTC.